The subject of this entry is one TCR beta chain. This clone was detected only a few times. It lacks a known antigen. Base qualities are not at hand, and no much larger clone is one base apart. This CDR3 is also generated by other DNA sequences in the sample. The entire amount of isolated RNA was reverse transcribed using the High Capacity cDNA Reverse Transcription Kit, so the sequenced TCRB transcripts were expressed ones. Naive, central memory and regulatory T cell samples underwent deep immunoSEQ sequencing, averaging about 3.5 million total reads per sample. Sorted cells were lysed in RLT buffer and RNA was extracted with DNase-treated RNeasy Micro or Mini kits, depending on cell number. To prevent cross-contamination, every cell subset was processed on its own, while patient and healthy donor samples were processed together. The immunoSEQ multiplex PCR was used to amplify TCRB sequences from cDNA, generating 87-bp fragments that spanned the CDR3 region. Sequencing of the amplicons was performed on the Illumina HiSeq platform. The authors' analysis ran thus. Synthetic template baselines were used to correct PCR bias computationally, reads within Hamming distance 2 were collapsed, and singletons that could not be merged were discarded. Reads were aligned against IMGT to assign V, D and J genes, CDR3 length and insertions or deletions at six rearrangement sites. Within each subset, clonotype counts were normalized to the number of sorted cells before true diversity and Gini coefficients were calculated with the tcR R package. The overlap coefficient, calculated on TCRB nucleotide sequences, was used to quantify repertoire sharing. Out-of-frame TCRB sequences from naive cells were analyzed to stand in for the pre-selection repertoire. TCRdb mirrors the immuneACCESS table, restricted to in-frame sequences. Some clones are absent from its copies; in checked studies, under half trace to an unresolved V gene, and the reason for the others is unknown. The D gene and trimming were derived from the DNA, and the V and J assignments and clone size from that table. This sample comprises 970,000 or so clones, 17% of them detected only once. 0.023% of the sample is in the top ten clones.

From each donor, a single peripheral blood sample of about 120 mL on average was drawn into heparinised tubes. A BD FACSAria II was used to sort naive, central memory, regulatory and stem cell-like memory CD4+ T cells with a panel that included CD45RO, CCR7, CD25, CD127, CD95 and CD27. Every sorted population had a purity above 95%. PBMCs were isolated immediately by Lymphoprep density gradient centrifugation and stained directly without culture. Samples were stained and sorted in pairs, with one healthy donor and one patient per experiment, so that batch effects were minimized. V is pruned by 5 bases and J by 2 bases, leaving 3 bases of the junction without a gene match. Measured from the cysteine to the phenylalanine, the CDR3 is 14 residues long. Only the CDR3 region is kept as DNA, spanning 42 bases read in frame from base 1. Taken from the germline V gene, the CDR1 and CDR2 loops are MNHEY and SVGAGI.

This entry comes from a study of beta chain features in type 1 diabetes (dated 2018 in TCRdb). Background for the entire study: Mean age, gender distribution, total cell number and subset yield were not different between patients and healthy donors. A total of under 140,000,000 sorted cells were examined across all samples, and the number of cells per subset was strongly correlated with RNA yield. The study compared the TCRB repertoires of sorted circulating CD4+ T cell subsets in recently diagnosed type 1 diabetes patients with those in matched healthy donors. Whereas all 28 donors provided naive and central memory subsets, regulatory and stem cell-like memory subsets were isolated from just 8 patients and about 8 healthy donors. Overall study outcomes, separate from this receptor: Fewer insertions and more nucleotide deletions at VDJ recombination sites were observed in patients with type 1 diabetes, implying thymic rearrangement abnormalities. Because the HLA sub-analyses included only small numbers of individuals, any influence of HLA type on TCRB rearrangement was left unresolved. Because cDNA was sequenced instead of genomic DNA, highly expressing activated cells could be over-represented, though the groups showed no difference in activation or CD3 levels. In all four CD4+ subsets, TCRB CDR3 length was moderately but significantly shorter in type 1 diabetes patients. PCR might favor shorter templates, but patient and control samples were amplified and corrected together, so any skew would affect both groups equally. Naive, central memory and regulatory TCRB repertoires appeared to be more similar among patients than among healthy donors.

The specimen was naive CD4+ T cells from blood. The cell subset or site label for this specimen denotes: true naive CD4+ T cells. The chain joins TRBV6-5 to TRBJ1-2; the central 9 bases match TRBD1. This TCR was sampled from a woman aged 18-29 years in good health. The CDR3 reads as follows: CASSTGTGNYGYTF. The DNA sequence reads TGTGCCAGCAGTACCGGGACAGGGAACTATGGCTACACCTTC.